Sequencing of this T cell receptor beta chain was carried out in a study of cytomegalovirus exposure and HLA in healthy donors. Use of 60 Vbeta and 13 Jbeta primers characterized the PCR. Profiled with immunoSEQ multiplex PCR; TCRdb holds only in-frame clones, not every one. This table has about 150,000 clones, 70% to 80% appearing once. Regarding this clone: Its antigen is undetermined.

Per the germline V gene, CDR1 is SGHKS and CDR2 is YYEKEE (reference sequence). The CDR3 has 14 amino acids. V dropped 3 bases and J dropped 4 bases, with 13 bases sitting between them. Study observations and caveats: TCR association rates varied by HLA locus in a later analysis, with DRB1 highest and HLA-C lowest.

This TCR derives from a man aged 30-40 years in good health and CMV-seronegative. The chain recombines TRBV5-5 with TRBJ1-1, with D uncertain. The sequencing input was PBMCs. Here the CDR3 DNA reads TGTGCCAGCAGCTCGGACTGGGGAAGCACTGAAGCTTTCTTT. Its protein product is CASSSDWGSTEAFF.